This paragraph reports one T cell receptor (beta chain). Its antigen is not identified. The data are from a study of T cell repertoires in cytomegalovirus infection. Study as a whole: It was the public TCR beta signatures that indicated both CMV infection and matching HLA type.

The J segment lost 1 base and the V segment lost 5 bases, leaving 8 bases of the junction unmatched. In germline, CDR1 is DFQATT, CDR2 SNEGSKA (reference sequence). The CDR3 consists of 15 residues. Overall study findings and caveats: The cumulative frequency of public TCR beta families distinguished individuals who carried CMV together with the relevant HLA. HLA-C-restricted CMV clonotypes gave the most frequent clonotype in two of eight donors.

Via MiXCR, TCRdb re-called the reads, giving one row per CDR3 protein. The table shows 120,000 to 150,000 distinct CDR3 sequences, with 6.5% occurring only once. The TCR originated in a human donor in good health (CMV status not recorded). Some clones in this sample may be carry-over from other donors' samples. The sample taken for sequencing was PBMCs. This chain uses TRBV20-1 with TRBJ2-3, with 8 nucleotides matching TRBD1. This CDR3 reads CSAPRQGAGTDTQYF. The DNA for the CDR3 is TGCAGTGCTCCAAGGCAGGGGGCCGGCACAGATACGCAGTATTTT.